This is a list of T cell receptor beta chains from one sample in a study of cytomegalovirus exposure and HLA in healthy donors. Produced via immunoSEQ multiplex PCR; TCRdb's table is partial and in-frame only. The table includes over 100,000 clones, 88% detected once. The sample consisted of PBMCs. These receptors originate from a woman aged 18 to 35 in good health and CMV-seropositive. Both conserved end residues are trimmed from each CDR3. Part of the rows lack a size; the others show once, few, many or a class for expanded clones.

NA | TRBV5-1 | ASSPRQGTLYGYT
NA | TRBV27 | ASSPDRVNTEAF
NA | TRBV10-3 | AIREAGGSISYNEQF
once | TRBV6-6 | ASSTGLGNTEAF
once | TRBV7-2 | ASSVQGPHSGNTIY
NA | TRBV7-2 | ASSQELQAIYGYT
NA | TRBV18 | ASSPEGRSNQPQH
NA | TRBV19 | ASSADRDAGQPQH
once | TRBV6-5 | ASSYLGHLNVLT
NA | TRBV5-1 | ASSLARNLPHTEAF
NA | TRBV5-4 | ASSFGGEETQY
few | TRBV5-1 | ASSASSGTGEDGYT
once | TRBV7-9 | ASSPAQRETQY
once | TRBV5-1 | ASTPRSDRRNTGELF
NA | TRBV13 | ASSQTKNSHGYT
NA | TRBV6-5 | ASRVRGGYTEAF
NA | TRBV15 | ATSRDLAPGELF
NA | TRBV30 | AWSGSQGYEQY
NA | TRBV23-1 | ASSPPGQGVINQPQH
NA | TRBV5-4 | ASSLSGTGVFGETQY
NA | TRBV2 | ASSEGRGGTEAF
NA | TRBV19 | ASKSQGVGPQH
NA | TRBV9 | ASSLRTGHEQY
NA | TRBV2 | ASSGRGNTEAF
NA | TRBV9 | ASSLAGETDTQY
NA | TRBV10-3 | AISEPNPGLAGQETQY
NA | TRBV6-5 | ASRQGARDTQY
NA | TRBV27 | ASSPQGFNQPQH